This paragraph covers one T cell receptor (beta chain) sequence. Trimming pared 0 bases from V and 0 bases from J, leaving 9 bases between. Germline V gene data show CDR1 as SGDLS and CDR2 as YYNGEE. The CDR3 length is 16 residues. The repertoire was sequenced with immunoSEQ multiplex PCR; TCRdb's copy has only in-frame clones and lacks some. The top ten clones hold approximately 15% of a sample with roughly 84,000 clones, roughly 91% of them seen once. This entry is derived from a study of control samples from healthy donors and cancer patients. The TCR sequence derives from a man aged 50 or older in good health. The sequencing sample was made of blood. The J gene is TRBJ2-2, the V gene TRBV9; D unresolved. The CDR3 coding sequence is TGTGCCAGCAGCGTAGGCCGCAGCCCGAACACCGGGGAGCTGTTTTTT. Residues: CASSVGRSPNTGELFF.